This TCR beta chain appears in the sequencing data of a study of cytomegalovirus exposure and HLA in healthy donors. General study findings and limits: Researchers had no immune exposure information except CMV serostatus available. Reportedly, fewer N-insertions than the approximately 600-donor mean appeared in an Asian-associated ancestry cluster in a later analysis. For most TCR beta V segments, an earlier analysis put the productive rate at about 87% or about 30% of the time.

The PCR made use of 60 Vbeta and 13 Jbeta primers. Assay: immunoSEQ multiplex PCR; the TCRdb copy retains only in-frame clones and omits some. The repertoire holds approximately 190,000 clones, with over 65% as singletons. Regarding this clone: Its antigen is as yet unknown.

Sequenced sample: PBMCs. The origin of this receptor is a man aged 35-49 years in good health and CMV-seropositive.

The CDR3 DNA is TGTGCCAGCAGACGACAGGGGGGTAGCAATCAGCCCCAGCATTTT. As protein: CASRRQGGSNQPQHF. The chain has TRBV27 and TRBJ1-5; 9 bases map to TRBD1. This CDR3 has 15 residues. V gave up 6 bases and J gave up 0 bases; unmatched junction bases: 3. Germline V gene lookup returns CDR1 MNHEY and CDR2 SMNVEV (reference sequence).